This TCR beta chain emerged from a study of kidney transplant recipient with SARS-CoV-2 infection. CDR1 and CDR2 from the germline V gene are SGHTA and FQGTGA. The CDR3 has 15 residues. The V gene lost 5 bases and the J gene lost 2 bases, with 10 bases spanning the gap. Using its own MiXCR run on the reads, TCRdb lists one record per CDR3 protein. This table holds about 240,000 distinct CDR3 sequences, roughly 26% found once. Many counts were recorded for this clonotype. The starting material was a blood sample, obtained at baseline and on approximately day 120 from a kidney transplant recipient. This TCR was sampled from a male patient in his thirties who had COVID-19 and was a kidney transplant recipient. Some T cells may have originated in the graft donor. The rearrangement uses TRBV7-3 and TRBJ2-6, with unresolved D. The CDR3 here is CASSPTSAGANVLTF. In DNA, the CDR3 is TGTGCCAGCAGCCCTACCAGCGCTGGGGCCAACGTCCTGACTTTC.